These 18 T cell receptor beta chains originate from one sample sequenced in a study of early T cells in non-severe SARS-CoV-2 infection. TCRdb independently ran MiXCR on the 5' RACE reads; one entry per CDR3 protein. Counted here are 70,000 to 85,000 distinct CDR3 sequences, about 12% occurring once; the ten biggest clones make up about 2.6%. Material for sequencing was whole blood. The receptors stem from an adult who was a healthcare worker with PCR-confirmed SARS-CoV-2 infection or an uninfected control (not recorded which).

This sequence joins TRBV7-3 and TRBJ1-1, with 8 bases identical to TRBD1. This CDR3 contains 14 residues. Germline-derived CDR1 and CDR2 are SGHTA and FQGTGA. Trimming cost V 5 bases and J 4 bases; bases outside gene matches: 6. The CDR3 DNA is TGTGCCAGCAGCCCCCAGGGGGCTCTCACTGAAGCTTTCTTT. It is translated as CASSPQGALTEAFF. Variable domain in full (rest from reference TRBV7-3 and TRBJ1-1): GAGVSQTPSNKVTEKGKYVELRCDPISGHTALYWYRQSLGQGPEFLIYFQGTGAADDSGLPNDRFFAVRPEGSVSTLKIQRTERGDSAVYLCASSPQGALTEAFFGQGTRLTVV.

This clonotype was found a few times. This chain joins TRBV10-3 and TRBJ1-1; the match to TRBD1 covers 8 bases. Looked up from germline, CDR1 is ENHRY and CDR2 is SYGVKD. Unmatched junction bases numbered 5, after V lost 6 bases and J lost 8 bases. The CDR3 is 12 amino acids. DNA of the CDR3: TGTGCCATCAGCCGGGACAGGTCAGAAGCTTTCTTT. This encodes CAISRDRSEAFF.

This clonotype was observed at least ten times. V usage is TRBV29-1 and J usage is TRBJ2-4; D is unresolved. With 4 bases removed from V and 0 bases from J, the gap between germline ends came to 13 bases. CDR1 SQVTM and CDR2 ANQGSEA come from the germline V gene. This CDR3 contains 15 residues. CDR3 in amino acids: CSVVEKLLAKNIQYF. For the CDR3, the DNA is TGCAGCGTTGTCGAGAAATTACTAGCCAAAAACATTCAGTACTTC.

The V gene is TRBV15, the J gene TRBJ2-2; no firm D call. This CDR3 has 14 amino acids. Germline CDR1 and CDR2: LNHNV and YYDKDF (reference sequence). V was clipped by 0 bases and J by 3 bases, with 5 bases between them. CDR3 nucleotides: TGTGCCACCAGCAGAGACGGTTACACCGGGGAGCTGTTTTTT. As protein: CATSRDGYTGELFF.

This clonotype was seen a few times. The chain combines TRBV20-1 with TRBJ1-5, with D tentatively TRBD1 (5 bases). The CDR3 spans 15 residues. CDR1 is DFQATT and CDR2 is SNEGSKA in the germline V gene (reference sequence). V dropped 5 bases and J dropped 0 bases, with 14 bases sitting between them. CDR3 in DNA: TGCAGTGCTTCGGACACCACCTTTAGCAATCAGCCCCAGCATTTT. It yields the protein CSASDTTFSNQPQHF.

Details on this clonotype: The junction differs from germline at one of its ends, possibly a read error. For the CDR3, the DNA is TGTGCCAGCAGCGCTGGGACAGGGAACAATCAGCCCCTGCATTTT. This gives the protein CASSAGTGNNQPLHF. The genes are TRBV9 and TRBJ1-5; TRBD1 matches at 9 bases. The CDR3 loop spans 15 amino acids. The germline CDR1 and CDR2 sequences are SGDLS and YYNGEE.

The V gene is TRBV29-1, the J gene TRBJ2-1, with D maybe TRBD1 (6 bases). V was trimmed by 6 bases and J by 4 bases, leaving 16 bases between them. Germline V gene lookup returns CDR1 SQVTM and CDR2 ANQGSEA. This CDR3 contains 14 residues. CDR3 DNA sequence: TGCAGCGTCGTACAGGGTCAGAGGTACAATGAGCAGTTCTTC. This codes for CSVVQGQRYNEQFF.

This chain links TRBV18 with TRBJ2-5; the match to TRBD1 covers 7 bases. Germline V gene sequence: CDR1 KGHSH, CDR2 LQKENI. The trim removed 0 bases at V and 6 bases at J, leaving 7 bases unmatched. The CDR3 is 15 residues long. CDR3 DNA sequence: TGTGCCAGCTCACCACCGGAACAGGGGAGAAAGACCCAGTACTTC. Amino acids: CASSPPEQGRKTQYF.

This clonotype was found many times. This rearrangement joins TRBV5-1 to TRBJ2-2; D is unresolved. V lost 1 base to trimming and J lost 5 bases, with 6 bases between them. The CDR3 covers 13 residues. Germline V gives CDR1 SGHRS, CDR2 YFSETQ. DNA for the CDR3: TGCGCCAGCAGCTTGAAAGGGACCGGGGAGCTGTTTTTT. It specifies CASSLKGTGELFF.

The J gene is TRBJ2-3, the V gene TRBV6-5; 10 nucleotides align to TRBD1. The CDR3 loop spans 16 amino acids. Unmatched junction bases numbered 8, after V lost 5 bases and J lost 3 bases. The germline gives CDR1 MNHEY, CDR2 SVGAGI. For the CDR3, the DNA is TGTGCCAGCAGTAATCGCGGACAGGGGGGGACAGATACGCAGTATTTT. It encodes CASSNRGQGGTDTQYF.

The rearrangement uses TRBV7-2 and TRBJ2-3; D is ambiguous. The CDR3 runs to 17 residues. Germline V gene sequence: CDR1 SGHTA, CDR2 FQGNSA. V was pared by 2 bases and J by 2 bases, with 17 bases between. As DNA, the CDR3 is TGTGCCAGCAGCTTAAGCATGGCGGCAACTAACACAGATACGCAGTATTTT. As protein: CASSLSMAATNTDTQYF.

The gene calls are TRBV7-6 and TRBJ2-1; D unresolved. The CDR3 totals 14 residues. From germline, CDR1 is SGHVS and CDR2 FNYEAQ. The germline V and J ends were trimmed by 3 bases and 6 bases, with 12 bases remaining between them. DNA for the CDR3: TGTGCCAGCAGCTTCTACCCAGGTGTCAATGAGCAGTTCTTC. It yields the protein CASSFYPGVNEQFF.

This clonotype was seen once. A junction end diverges from the germline sequence, so it may reflect a read error. V gene TRBV9 combines with J gene TRBJ1-2; D may be TRBD1 (6 bases). The CDR3 has 16 residues. Germline CDR1 SGDLS, CDR2 YYNGEE. The CDR3 loop is CASSPGALPANCGYTF. CDR3 nucleotides: TGTGCCAGCAGTCCAGGGGCCCTCCCTGCTAACTGTGGCTACACCTTC.

The chain couples TRBV5-1 to TRBJ2-7; the match to TRBD1 covers 8 bases. From germline, CDR1 is SGHRS and CDR2 YFSETQ. The length of the CDR3 is 15 residues. V dropped 4 bases and J dropped 2; count of bases not matched to a gene: 8. This CDR3 reads CASSPTGTGAYEQYF. CDR3 nucleotide sequence: TGCGCCAGCAGCCCTACCGGGACAGGAGCCTACGAGCAGTACTTC. Full variable domain (remainder filled in from reference TRBV5-1 and TRBJ2-7): KAGVTQTPRYLIKTRGQQVTLSCSPISGHRSVSWYQQTPGQGLQFLFEYFSETQRNKGNFPGRFSGRQFSNSRSEMNVSTLELGDSALYLCASSPTGTGAYEQYFGPGTRLTVT.

The V and J genes are TRBV7-8 and TRBJ2-2, with 8 bases that match TRBD2. V trimming: 0 bases; J trimming: 5 bases; junction bases outside the gene matches: 11. The CDR3 extends over 18 amino acids. Germline lookup yields CDR1 SGHVS and CDR2 FQNEAQ. The CDR3 sequence is CASSLASRLAGLTGELFF. The CDR3 DNA follows: TGTGCCAGCAGCTTAGCGTCTCGGCTAGCGGGCTTAACCGGGGAGCTGTTTTTT.

The chain is built from TRBV19 and TRBJ1-2, with 9 nucleotides matching TRBD1. V dropped 7 bases and J dropped 7; count of bases not matched to a gene: 13. The germline V gene has CDR1 LNHDA and CDR2 SQIVND (reference sequence). The CDR3 contains 15 residues. This CDR3 is CASTTFYRGHFGYTF. The CDR3 DNA is TGTGCCAGTACGACTTTCTACAGGGGGCATTTTGGCTACACCTTC.

Only a few counts were recorded for this clonotype. This sequence joins TRBV9 and TRBJ2-5; 7 bases match TRBD1. CDR3 length equals 15 residues. Germline assignment: CDR1 SGDLS and CDR2 YYNGEE. Losses at the gene ends were 3 bases for V and 2 bases for J; bases not matched to a gene: 7. This CDR3 is CASSEGQLIQETQYF. CDR3 in DNA: TGTGCCAGCAGCGAGGGACAGCTTATTCAAGAGACCCAGTACTTC.

V and J are TRBV3-1 and TRBJ1-2, with D maybe TRBD1 (5 bases). The CDR3 loop spans 14 amino acids. Trimming took 0 bases from V and 5 from J, leaving 10 bases between them. Germline V gene data show CDR1 as LGHDT and CDR2 as YNNKEL (reference sequence). The CDR3 DNA reads TGTGCCAGCAGCCAAGATGAGGGGCGGTATGGCTACACCTTC. It codes for CASSQDEGRYGYTF. Full variable domain (remainder filled in from reference TRBV3-1 and TRBJ1-2): DTAVSQTPKYLVTQMGNDKSIKCEQNLGHDTMYWYKQDSKKFLKIMFSYNNKELIINETVPNRFSPKSPDKAHLNLHINSLELGDSAVYFCASSQDEGRYGYTFGSGTRLTVV.